These T cell receptor beta chains were read from a single sample in a study of blood T cell repertoires in COVID-19. Clones were sequenced by immunoSEQ multiplex PCR, and TCRdb holds only the in-frame ones, with some missing. The profile shows 250,000 to 350,000 clones, under 85% of them singletons. Sequencing was done on a sample of peripheral blood. Receptors were obtained from a human donor with COVID-19, enrolled during active disease. The donor label of this sample is uncertain. Both conserved end residues are part of each CDR3. Each record gives: clone size, V gene, J gene, D gene, CDR3 DNA, CDR3 protein. D genes are given only for firm matches. Clone size appears in some rows only: once, few, many, or a class for an expanded clone.

NA	TRBV3-1/TRBV3-2	TRBJ2-7	TRBD2	TGTGCCAGCAGCCAAGAGGTCACGAGCGGAGCGGGAGGCGAGCAGTACTTC	CASSQEVTSGAGGEQYF
NA	TRBV7-8	TRBJ1-6	NA	TGTGCCAGCAGCTTAGATACAGCAAATTCACCCCTCCACTTT	CASSLDTANSPLHF
NA	TRBV24-1	TRBJ2-1	TRBD1	TGTGCCACCAGGGCGACAGGGGGAAACAATGAGCAGTTCTTC	CATRATGGNNEQFF
NA	TRBV7-2	TRBJ1-2	TRBD1	TGTGCCAGCAGCTTAGTAGGGGGCAACCTAGCTAACTATGGCTACACCTTC	CASSLVGGNLANYGYTF
NA	TRBV28	TRBJ1-2	NA	TGTGCCAGCAGTCCCCCTCAGACGGAGGGCTACACCTTC	CASSPPQTEGYTF
NA	TRBV6-4	TRBJ1-6	NA	TGTGCCAGCAGATATATTGAGGTGGACAGTTGGTCACCCCTCCACTTT	CASRYIEVDSWSPLHF
NA	TRBV7-8	TRBJ2-7	TRBD2	TGTGCCAGCAGCTTCATAGCGGGAGGGCCCTACGAGCAGTACTTC	CASSFIAGGPYEQYF
NA	TRBV29-1	TRBJ2-1	TRBD2	TGCAGCGTTAAGGGACTAGACTACTACAATGAGCAGTTCTTC	CSVKGLDYYNEQFF
few	TRBV7-3	TRBJ2-3	NA	TGTGCCAGCAGCCCCGGACAGAGCACAGATACGCAGTATTTT	CASSPGQSTDTQYF
NA	TRBV7-2	TRBJ1-4	NA	TGTGCCAGCAGCTTAGTTGCGGGGGTGTACGAAAAACTGTTTTTT	CASSLVAGVYEKLFF
once	TRBV28	TRBJ1-2	NA	TGTGCCAGCACCGCACAAGCGGGGGGGGCGAGCGCTAACTATGGCTACACCTTC	CASTAQAGGASANYGYTF
NA	TRBV5-1	TRBJ2-1	NA	TGCGCCAGCAGCTCGAGGTATGATGAGCAGTTCTTC	CASSSRYDEQFF
NA	TRBV5-1	TRBJ1-1	NA	TGCGCCAGCAGCTCCGATCCTCAGAATGAAGCTTTCTTT	CASSSDPQNEAFF
NA	TRBV6-6	TRBJ2-1	TRBD2	TGTGCCAGCAGTTACGGCCTAGCGGTAGGGGATGAGCAGTTCTTC	CASSYGLAVGDEQFF
NA	TRBV12-3/TRBV12-4	TRBJ2-7	NA	TGTGCCAGCAGTTTGGGGGGTGGCGAGCAGTACTTC	CASSLGGGEQYF
NA	TRBV27	TRBJ2-7	NA	TGTGCCAGCAGTAGCTTTAGAAGCGAGAGCTCCTACGAGCAGTACTTC	CASSSFRSESSYEQYF
NA	TRBV30	TRBJ2-7	TRBD1	TGTGCCTGGAACCAGGGGACAGGGGACGAGCAGTACTTC	CAWNQGTGDEQYF
NA	TRBV10-3	TRBJ2-1	TRBD2	TGTGCCATCAGTGACGGGACTAGCGGGGGAAGGACACAGTTCTTC	CAISDGTSGGRTQFF
few	TRBV9	TRBJ2-1	TRBD1	TGTGCCAGCAGCGTAGCGGACAGGGTTAACAATGAGCAGTTCTTC	CASSVADRVNNEQFF
NA	TRBV4-2	TRBJ1-2	NA	TGTGCCAGCAGCCAAGGGCAGGGCGATAACTATGGCTACACCTTC	CASSQGQGDNYGYTF
NA	TRBV5-4	TRBJ1-2	NA	TGTGCCAGCAGCTTGGGGGGAAGGACATGGAAAGGGGGCTACACCTTC	CASSLGGRTWKGGYTF
NA	TRBV30	TRBJ1-2	TRBD1	TGTGCCTGGAGTGTTAAGGGGGCGGGCTATGGCTACACCTTC	CAWSVKGAGYGYTF
NA	TRBV9	TRBJ1-5	TRBD1	TGTGCCAGCAGCGTAGGAGGGGACAGGGGTCAGCCCCAGCATTTT	CASSVGGDRGQPQHF
once	TRBV3-1/TRBV3-2	TRBJ1-1	NA	TGTGCCAGCAGCCAAGAGTCCCAGGGGTTCTGGGACGGGATGAACACTGAAGCTTTCTTT	CASSQESQGFWDGMNTEAFF
NA	TRBV6-6	TRBJ1-5	TRBD1	TGTGCCAGCAGTCCAATGGGGGACAGGGTAAGCAATCAGCCCCAGCATTTT	CASSPMGDRVSNQPQHF
NA	TRBV7-2	TRBJ1-4	NA	TGTGCCAGCAGCTTAAGTGGGGGGACTAATGAAAAACTGTTTTTT	CASSLSGGTNEKLFF
NA	TRBV19	TRBJ1-1	NA	TGTGCCAGTAGTTTCACAGAGAACACTGAAGCTTTCTTT	CASSFTENTEAFF
once	TRBV5-1	TRBJ1-4	NA	TGCGCCAGCAGCGCAGATGTTAATGAAAAACTGTTTTTT	CASSADVNEKLFF
NA	TRBV28	TRBJ2-1	TRBD2	TGTGCCAGCAGTTTATCCCTCGGACTAGCGGGAGGTTACGCCGATGAGCAGTTCTTC	CASSLSLGLAGGYADEQFF
NA	TRBV5-1	TRBJ2-7	TRBD1	TGCGCCAGCAGCTTGGCCGGCGGGACAGGGGTATACGAGCAGTACTTC	CASSLAGGTGVYEQYF
NA	TRBV5-1	TRBJ2-7	NA	TGCGCCAGCAGCTTGGTCACAGGCTCCTACGAGCAGTACTTC	CASSLVTGSYEQYF
NA	TRBV28	TRBJ1-2	NA	TGTGCCACCCTGGCCAACTATGGCTACACCTTC	CATLANYGYTF
NA	TRBV11-2	TRBJ2-1	NA	TGTGCCAGCAGCTTAGATCTATACAATGAGCAGTTCTTC	CASSLDLYNEQFF
NA	TRBV11-2	TRBJ2-1	NA	TGTGCCAGCAGCTTAGAAGCGGGCCCCTACAATGAGCAGTTCTTC	CASSLEAGPYNEQFF
NA	TRBV7-2	TRBJ2-3	NA	TGTGCCAGCAGCCCCGGGACTCTTACAGATACGCAGTATTTT	CASSPGTLTDTQYF
NA	TRBV27	TRBJ2-5	TRBD2	TGTGCCAGCAGTTTACAGGGACTAGGAAGGGAGACCCAGTACTTC	CASSLQGLGRETQYF
NA	TRBV5-1	TRBJ1-2	TRBD1	TGCGCCAGCAGCTCCACAGGGGGACCTAACTATGGCTACACCTTC	CASSSTGGPNYGYTF
NA	TRBV19	TRBJ1-1	TRBD1	TGTGCCAGTATAGGGGACAGGGTTGTCGCTTTCTTT	CASIGDRVVAFF
few	TRBV11-3	TRBJ2-1	NA	TGTGCCAGCAGCTCGATGTCTCGGGGTGAGCAGTTCTTC	CASSSMSRGEQFF
NA	TRBV5-4	TRBJ1-6	NA	TGTGCCAGCAGCTTGTTCTCGGCAGGCAGTCATTCACCCCTCCACTTT	CASSLFSAGSHSPLHF
NA	TRBV18	TRBJ1-1	TRBD1	TGTGCCAGCTCATACACAGGGGCGAACACTGAAGCTTTCTTT	CASSYTGANTEAFF
NA	TRBV9	TRBJ2-1	TRBD2	TGTGCCAGCAGCGTAACTCTAGCGGGAGACTCACGAAATGAGCAGTTCTTC	CASSVTLAGDSRNEQFF
NA	TRBV3-1/TRBV3-2	TRBJ2-7	TRBD2	TGTGCCAGCAGCCGCCTCACTAGCGGCACCTACGAGCAGTACTTC	CASSRLTSGTYEQYF
NA	TRBV6-2/TRBV6-3	TRBJ2-6	TRBD1	TGTGCCAGCAGTTTCCAGGGGGCCACCTCTGGGGCCAACGTCCTGACTTTC	CASSFQGATSGANVLTF
NA	TRBV19	TRBJ2-7	NA	TGTGCCAGTAGTAGGTCGCAGAACGAGCAGTACTTC	CASSRSQNEQYF
NA	TRBV19	TRBJ2-2	TRBD1	TGTGCCAGTCGACGACAGGGGGGAACCGGGGAGCTGTTTTTT	CASRRQGGTGELFF
NA	TRBV3-1/TRBV3-2	TRBJ1-4	NA	TGTGCCAGCAGCCCGGGACTGAATGAAAAACTGTTTTTT	CASSPGLNEKLFF
NA	TRBV5-1	TRBJ1-2	TRBD1	TGCGCCAGCAGCTTGGGGGACAGGACCTACTATGGCTACACCTTC	CASSLGDRTYYGYTF
NA	TRBV6-5	TRBJ1-1	NA	TGTGCCAGCAGTTACGCTCGCGACACTGAAGCTTTCTTT	CASSYARDTEAFF
NA	TRBV28	TRBJ1-3	NA	TGTGCCAGCAGTTTGCGGTTCTCTGGAAACACCATATATTTT	CASSLRFSGNTIYF
NA	TRBV28	TRBJ1-3	NA	TGTGCCAGCAGCCCGTGGACAGAGCTCGGAAACACCATATATTTT	CASSPWTELGNTIYF
NA	TRBV30	TRBJ2-5	NA	TGTGCCTGGAGTGCGAAAACAGTCCGAGAGACCCAGTACTTC	CAWSAKTVRETQYF